A selection of T cell receptor beta chains follows, all from one sample in a study of OX40 agonist ivuxolimab in advanced cancers. Clones were sequenced by immunoSEQ multiplex PCR, and TCRdb holds only the in-frame ones, with some missing. The sample consists of 90,000 to 120,000 clones, more than 85% of them appearing once. Material: CD4+ or CD8+ T cells sorted from blood, obtained in a trial of the OX40 agonist ivuxolimab. These receptors all come from an adult with an advanced solid tumor such as melanoma, head and neck, liver or kidney cancer. Both conserved end residues are part of each CDR3. The order of the fields is D gene, V gene, J gene, clone size, CDR3 DNA, CDR3 protein. D genes are given only for firm matches. Not all rows give a size; the values are once, few, many and, for expanded clones, a class.

>-|TRBV11-2|TRBJ1-1|-
TGTGCCAGCAGCTTAGGTGCGACAAGGAGGACTGAAGCTTTCTTT
CASSLGATRRTEAFF
>-|TRBV6-5|TRBJ1-2|-
TGTGCCAGCAGTTCAAGGAGGGAGGTGGACTATGGCTACACCTTC
CASSSRREVDYGYTF
>TRBD1|TRBV12-5|TRBJ2-5|once
TGTGCTAGTGGTAGGAACAGGGGGGCAGGAGAGACCCAGTACTTC
CASGRNRGAGETQYF
>-|TRBV6-5|TRBJ1-2|-
TGTGCCAGCAGTTACCAGCCAGGGCGCTATGGCTACACCTTC
CASSYQPGRYGYTF
>-|TRBV10-3|TRBJ2-1|-
TGTGCCATCAGGAACAACCGGGCCGCGGGGCAAAGCTCCTACAATGAGCAGTTCTTC
CAIRNNRAAGQSSYNEQFF
>TRBD2|TRBV7-9|TRBJ2-1|-
TGTGCCAGCAGCCGGGCTAGCGGGGAATACAATGAGCAGTTCTTC
CASSRASGEYNEQFF
>-|TRBV7-9|TRBJ1-1|-
TGTGCCAGCAGCTTAGCCGGGACGCTCACTGAAGCTTTCTTT
CASSLAGTLTEAFF
>-|TRBV5-4|TRBJ1-1|-
TGTGCCAGCAGCTTGGAAGAGGGGAGGAACACTGAAGCTTTCTTT
CASSLEEGRNTEAFF
>-|TRBV27|TRBJ1-4|-
TGTGCCAGCAGTCTAGCAGGGACGGGTAATGAAAAACTGTTTTTT
CASSLAGTGNEKLFF
>-|TRBV10-1|TRBJ2-2|-
TGCGCCAGCAGCTCGCCGACTGTAGCAGAGAACACCGGGGAGCTGTTTTTT
CASSSPTVAENTGELFF
>-|TRBV6-6|TRBJ1-4|-
TGTGCCAGCAGTACCAGTGCAACTAATGAAAAACTGTTTTTT
CASSTSATNEKLFF
>TRBD1|TRBV6-6|TRBJ1-5|-
TGTGCCAGCAGTCACATGGACAGGGGAGGGGGTCAGCCCCAGCATTTT
CASSHMDRGGGQPQHF
>TRBD1|TRBV4-1|TRBJ2-1|-
TGCGCCAGCAGCCCCCGGGACAGGGCGGGGAATGAGCAGTTCTTC
CASSPRDRAGNEQFF
>-|TRBV5-1|TRBJ1-1|-
TGCGCCAGCAGCTGGGGACCGAATTCGGGCACTGAAGCTTTCTTT
CASSWGPNSGTEAFF
>-|TRBV6-1|TRBJ2-1|-
TGTGCCAGCTTCGGATCCGAAAGCTCCTACAATGAGCAGTTCTTC
CASFGSESSYNEQFF
>TRBD1|TRBV6-5|TRBJ1-4|-
TGTGCCAGCAGCCTCGACAGGGCGAGGGAAAAACTGTTTTTT
CASSLDRAREKLFF
>TRBD1|TRBV4-1|TRBJ2-7|-
TGCGCCAGCAGCCAGGGACAGGGATTATCCTACGAGCAGTACTTC
CASSQGQGLSYEQYF
>-|TRBV20-1|TRBJ2-3|-
TGCAGTGCTAGGATTGGAGATACGCAGTATTTT
CSARIGDTQYF
>-|TRBV10-3|TRBJ2-3|-
TGTGCCATCAGGGTACTACAGGGAGATACGCAGTATTTT
CAIRVLQGDTQYF
>-|TRBV4-2|TRBJ2-3|once
TGTGCCAGCAGCCAAGATTTCCGGCAGGCCGGCACAGATACGCAGTATTTT
CASSQDFRQAGTDTQYF
>-|TRBV7-3|TRBJ1-1|-
TGTGCCAGCAGCTTGGGCACCTACAACACTGAAGCTTTCTTT
CASSLGTYNTEAFF
>TRBD2|TRBV10-3|TRBJ2-3|-
TGTGCCATCACCGATGGGCTAGCGGGAGGTACAGATACGCAGTATTTT
CAITDGLAGGTDTQYF
>-|TRBV13|TRBJ2-1|-
TGTGCCAGCAGCTACAGGGTGGGGGGAGGTAATTTCGTCGGTGAGCAGTTCTTC
CASSYRVGGGNFVGEQFF
>TRBD2|TRBV19|TRBJ2-7|once
TGTGCCACCGACGGGGGGGGCTACGAGCAGTACTTC
CATDGGGYEQYF
>-|TRBV5-1|TRBJ2-3|-
TGCGCCAGCAGCTTGGTAGGGGACTCCACAGATACGCAGTATTTT
CASSLVGDSTDTQYF
>-|TRBV6-5|TRBJ1-1|-
TGTGCCAGCAGTTACATCACCCGCCAGAACACTGAAGCTTTCTTT
CASSYITRQNTEAFF
>-|TRBV18|TRBJ1-1|-
TGTGCCAGCTCACCTACAGGGAGCCCTGAAGCTTTCTTT
CASSPTGSPEAFF
>-|TRBV28|TRBJ2-2|-
TGTGCCAGCAGCGACGTGACAGCCTACACCGGGGAGCTGTTTTTT
CASSDVTAYTGELFF
>TRBD1|TRBV5-1|TRBJ1-3|-
TGCGCCAGCAGCTTGGACAGGGGGCCTGGTGGAAACACCATATATTTT
CASSLDRGPGGNTIYF
>-|TRBV9|TRBJ2-1|-
TGTGCCAGCAGCCCAAGGGCAGTTGGCAATGAGCAGTTCTTC
CASSPRAVGNEQFF
>-|TRBV19|TRBJ2-7|-
TGTGCCAGTAGTATGCCAGGGGACGGCTACGAGCAGTACTTC
CASSMPGDGYEQYF
>-|TRBV5-1|TRBJ2-7|-
TGCGCCAGCAGCTTGGACTACTCCTACGAGCAGTACTTC
CASSLDYSYEQYF
>-|TRBV7-1|TRBJ2-1|-
TGTGCCAGCAGCTTAGATCCGGGACAATACAATGAGCAGTTCTTC
CASSLDPGQYNEQFF
>-|TRBV6-1|TRBJ2-1|-
TGTGCCAGCAGTGAGACAAGAAGACAGGTTTACAATGAGCAGTTCTTC
CASSETRRQVYNEQFF
>TRBD1|TRBV9|TRBJ2-1|-
TGTGCCAGCAGCGCACCCGGGACAGGGAGGAATGAGCAGTTCTTC
CASSAPGTGRNEQFF
>-|TRBV6-5|TRBJ2-2|-
TGTGCCAGCAGTTACTCGATCAGGGTTGGCACCGGGGAGCTGTTTTTT
CASSYSIRVGTGELFF
>-|TRBV6-1|TRBJ2-2|-
TGTGCCAGCACCTTGACTACCCCGGCCGGGGAGCTGTTTTTT
CASTLTTPAGELFF
>-|TRBV18|TRBJ2-7|-
TGTGCCAGCTCACCAGGGCTAGCCCCCGACGAGCAGTACTTC
CASSPGLAPDEQYF
>TRBD2|TRBV19|TRBJ2-1|-
TGTGCCAGTAGTCTCTCTAGCGGGGGGGTCTACAATGAGCAGTTCTTC
CASSLSSGGVYNEQFF
>TRBD1|TRBV19|TRBJ1-5|once
TGTGCCAGCTCCAGGGGGAGCAATCAGCCCCAGCATTTT
CASSRGSNQPQHF
>-|TRBV5-1|TRBJ2-3|-
TGCGCCAGCAGCTTCGGACTCGGTACAGATACGCAGTATTTT
CASSFGLGTDTQYF
>-|TRBV18|TRBJ2-5|-
TGTGCCAGCTCTGGCCAAAAAGCGGCACAAGAGACCCAGTACTTC
CASSGQKAAQETQYF
>TRBD1|TRBV6-6|TRBJ2-7|once
TGTGCCAGCAGTTACGGACAGGGTTTCGAGCAGTACTTC
CASSYGQGFEQYF
>-|TRBV6-1|TRBJ2-7|-
TGTGCCAGCAGTGATTGGGGTTTCTACGAGCAGTACTTC
CASSDWGFYEQYF
>-|TRBV6-5|TRBJ2-7|-
TGTGCCAGCAGTTACGAACAGGGCTACGAGCAGTACTTC
CASSYEQGYEQYF
>TRBD1|TRBV5-4|TRBJ1-6|-
TGTGCCAGCAGCTTCGGAGGGCAGGGGGCGAATTCACCCCTCCACTTT
CASSFGGQGANSPLHF
>TRBD2|TRBV5-1|TRBJ2-7|-
TGCGCCAGCAGACGGACTAGCGGGACCCAAGGACACGAGCAGTACTTC
CASRRTSGTQGHEQYF